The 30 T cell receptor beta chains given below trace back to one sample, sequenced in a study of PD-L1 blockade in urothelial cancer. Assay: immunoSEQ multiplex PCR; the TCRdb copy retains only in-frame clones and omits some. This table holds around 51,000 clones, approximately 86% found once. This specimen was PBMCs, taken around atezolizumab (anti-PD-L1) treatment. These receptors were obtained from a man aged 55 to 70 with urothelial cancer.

The CDR3 here is CASSQESVLQPQHF. The CDR3 bases are TGTGCCAGCAGCCAAGAGTCGGTTCTGCAGCCCCAGCATTTT. V is TRBV4-2 and J is TRBJ1-5, with D uncertain. Germline lookup yields CDR1 LGHNA and CDR2 YNFKEQ. Trimming took off 0 bases at V and 7 bases at J, with 10 bases between the two ends. This CDR3 comprises 14 residues.

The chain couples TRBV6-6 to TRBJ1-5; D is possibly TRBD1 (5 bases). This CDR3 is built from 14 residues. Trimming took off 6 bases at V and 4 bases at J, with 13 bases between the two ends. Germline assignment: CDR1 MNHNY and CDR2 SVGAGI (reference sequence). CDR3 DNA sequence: TGTGCCAGCAGGCAGGGTGCCGGTAATCAGCCCCAGCATTTT. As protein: CASRQGAGNQPQHF.

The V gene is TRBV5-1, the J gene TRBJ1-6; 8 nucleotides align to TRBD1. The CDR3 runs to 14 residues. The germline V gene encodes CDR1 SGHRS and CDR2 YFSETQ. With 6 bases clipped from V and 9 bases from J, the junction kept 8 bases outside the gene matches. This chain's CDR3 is CASTDGQGFSPLHF. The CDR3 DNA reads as TGCGCCAGCACCGACGGACAGGGATTTTCACCCCTCCACTTT. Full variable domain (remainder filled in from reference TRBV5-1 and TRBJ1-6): KAGVTQTPRYLIKTRGQQVTLSCSPISGHRSVSWYQQTPGQGLQFLFEYFSETQRNKGNFPGRFSGRQFSNSRSEMNVSTLELGDSALYLCASTDGQGFSPLHFGNGTRLTVT.

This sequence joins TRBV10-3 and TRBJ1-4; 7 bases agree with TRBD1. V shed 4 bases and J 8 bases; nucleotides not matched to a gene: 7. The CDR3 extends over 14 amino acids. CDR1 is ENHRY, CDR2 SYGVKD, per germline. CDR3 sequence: CAISADRPREKLFF. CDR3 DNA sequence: TGTGCCATCAGTGCGGACAGGCCCCGGGAAAAACTGTTTTTT.

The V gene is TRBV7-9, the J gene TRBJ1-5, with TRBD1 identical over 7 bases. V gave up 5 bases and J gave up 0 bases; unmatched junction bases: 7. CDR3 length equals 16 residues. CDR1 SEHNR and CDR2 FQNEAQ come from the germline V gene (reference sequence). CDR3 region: CASSRWGTASNQPQHF. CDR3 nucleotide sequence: TGTGCCAGCAGCCGTTGGGGGACAGCTAGCAATCAGCCCCAGCATTTT.

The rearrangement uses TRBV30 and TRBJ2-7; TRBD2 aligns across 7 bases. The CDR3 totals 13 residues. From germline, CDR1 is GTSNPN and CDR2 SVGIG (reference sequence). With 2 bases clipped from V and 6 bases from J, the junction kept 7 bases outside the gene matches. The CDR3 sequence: CAWSSGGSREQYF. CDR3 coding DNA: TGTGCCTGGAGTAGTGGCGGGAGCCGCGAGCAGTACTTC.

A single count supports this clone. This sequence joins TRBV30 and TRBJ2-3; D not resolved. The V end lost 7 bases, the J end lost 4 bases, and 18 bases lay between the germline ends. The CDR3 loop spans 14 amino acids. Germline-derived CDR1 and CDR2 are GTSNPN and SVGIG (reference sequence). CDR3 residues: CAFGGSLSADTQYF. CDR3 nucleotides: TGTGCCTTCGGTGGTAGTTTAAGCGCAGATACGCAGTATTTT. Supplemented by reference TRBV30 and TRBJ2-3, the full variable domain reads SQTIHQWPATLVQPVGSPLSLECTVEGTSNPNLYWYRQAAGRGLQLLFYSVGIGQISSEVPQNLSASRPQDRQFILSSKKLLLSDSGFYLCAFGGSLSADTQYFGPGTRLTVL.

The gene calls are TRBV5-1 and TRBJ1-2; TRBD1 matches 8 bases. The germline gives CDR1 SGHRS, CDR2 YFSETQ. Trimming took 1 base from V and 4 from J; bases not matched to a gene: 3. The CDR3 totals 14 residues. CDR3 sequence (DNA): TGCGCCAGCAGCTTGTCCACAGGGGGCTATGGCTACACCTTC. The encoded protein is CASSLSTGGYGYTF.

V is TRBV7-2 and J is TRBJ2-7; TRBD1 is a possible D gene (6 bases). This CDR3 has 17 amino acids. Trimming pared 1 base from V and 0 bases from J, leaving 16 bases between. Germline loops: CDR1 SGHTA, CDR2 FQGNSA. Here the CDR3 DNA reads TGTGCCAGCAGCTTAGGGTACCCTAGGACAGTCTCCTACGAGCAGTACTTC. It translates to CASSLGYPRTVSYEQYF.

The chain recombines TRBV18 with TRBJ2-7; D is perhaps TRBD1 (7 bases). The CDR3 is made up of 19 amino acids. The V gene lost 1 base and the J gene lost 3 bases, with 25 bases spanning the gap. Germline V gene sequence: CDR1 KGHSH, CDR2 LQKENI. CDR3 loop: CASSPRRAGNRGKSYEQYF. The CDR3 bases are TGTGCCAGCTCACCACGGCGGGCGGGGAACAGGGGCAAAAGCTACGAGCAGTACTTC. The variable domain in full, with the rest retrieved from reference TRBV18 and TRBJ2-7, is NAGVMQNPRHLVRRRGQEARLRCSPMKGHSHVYWYRQLPEEGLKFMVYLQKENIIDESGMPKERFSAEFPKEGPSILRIQQVVRGDSAAYFCASSPRRAGNRGKSYEQYFGPGTRLTVT.

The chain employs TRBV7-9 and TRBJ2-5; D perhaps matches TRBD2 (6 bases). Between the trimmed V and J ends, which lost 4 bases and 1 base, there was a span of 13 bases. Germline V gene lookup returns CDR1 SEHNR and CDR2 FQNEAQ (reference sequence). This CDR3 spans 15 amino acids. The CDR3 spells CASSWGDVSQETQYF. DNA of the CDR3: TGTGCCAGCAGCTGGGGGGACGTATCCCAAGAGACCCAGTACTTC.

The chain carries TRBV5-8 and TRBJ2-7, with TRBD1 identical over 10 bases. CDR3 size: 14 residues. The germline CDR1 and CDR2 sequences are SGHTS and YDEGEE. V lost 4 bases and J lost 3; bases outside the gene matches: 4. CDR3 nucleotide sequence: TGTGCCAGCAGCAAGACAGGGGGCTTCTACGAGCAGTACTTC. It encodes CASSKTGGFYEQYF.

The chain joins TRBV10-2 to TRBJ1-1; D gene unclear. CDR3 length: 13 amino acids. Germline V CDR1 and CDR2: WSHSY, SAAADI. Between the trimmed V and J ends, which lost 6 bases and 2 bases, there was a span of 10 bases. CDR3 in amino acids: CASRVEANTEAFF. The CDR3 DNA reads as TGCGCCAGCAGGGTAGAGGCTAACACTGAAGCTTTCTTT.

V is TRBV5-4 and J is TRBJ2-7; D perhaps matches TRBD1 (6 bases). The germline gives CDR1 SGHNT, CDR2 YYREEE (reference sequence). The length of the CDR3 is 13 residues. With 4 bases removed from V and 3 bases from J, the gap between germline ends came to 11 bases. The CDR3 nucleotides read TGTGCCAGCAGCAAACCGGACAGCTACGAGCAGTACTTC. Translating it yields CASSKPDSYEQYF.

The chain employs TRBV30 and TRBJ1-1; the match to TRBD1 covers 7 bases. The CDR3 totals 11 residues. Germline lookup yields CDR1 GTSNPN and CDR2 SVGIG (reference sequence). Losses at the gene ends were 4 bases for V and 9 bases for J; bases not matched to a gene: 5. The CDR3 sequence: CAWTMGQKAFF. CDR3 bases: TGTGCCTGGACAATGGGACAGAAAGCTTTCTTT.

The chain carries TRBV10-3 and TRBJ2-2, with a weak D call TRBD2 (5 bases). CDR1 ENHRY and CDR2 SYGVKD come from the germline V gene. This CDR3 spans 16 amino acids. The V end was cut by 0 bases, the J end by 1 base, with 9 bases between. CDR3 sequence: CAISESRAGNTGELFF. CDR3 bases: TGTGCCATCAGTGAGTCGAGGGCAGGGAACACCGGGGAGCTGTTTTTT.

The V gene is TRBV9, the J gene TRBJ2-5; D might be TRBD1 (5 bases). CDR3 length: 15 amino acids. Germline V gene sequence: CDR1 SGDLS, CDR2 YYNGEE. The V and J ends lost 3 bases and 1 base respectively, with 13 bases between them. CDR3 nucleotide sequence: TGTGCCAGCAGCGCCCAGGGATCTTTCCAAGAGACCCAGTACTTC. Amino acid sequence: CASSAQGSFQETQYF.

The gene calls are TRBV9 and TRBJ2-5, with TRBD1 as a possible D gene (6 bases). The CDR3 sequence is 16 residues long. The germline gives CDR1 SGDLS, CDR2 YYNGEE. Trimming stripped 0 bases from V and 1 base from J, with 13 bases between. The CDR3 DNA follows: TGTGCCAGCAGCGTAGACCGGGACACTTCCCAAGAGACCCAGTACTTC. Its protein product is CASSVDRDTSQETQYF.

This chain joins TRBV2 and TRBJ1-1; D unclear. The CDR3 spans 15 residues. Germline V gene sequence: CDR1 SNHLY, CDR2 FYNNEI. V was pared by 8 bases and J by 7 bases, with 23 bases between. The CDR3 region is CASRSQHLREGEAFF. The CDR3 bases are TGTGCCAGCCGGTCCCAACACCTGCGTGAGGGTGAAGCTTTCTTT. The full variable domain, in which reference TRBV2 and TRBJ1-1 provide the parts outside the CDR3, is EPEVTQTPSHQVTQMGQEVILRCVPISNHLYFYWYRQILGQKVEFLVSFYNNEISEKSEIFDDQFSVERPDGSNFTLKIRSTKLEDSAMYFCASRSQHLREGEAFFGQGTRLTVV.

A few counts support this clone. The CDR3 is CASKGGFAGYTF. CDR3 DNA sequence: TGTGCCAGCAAAGGGGGCTTCGCTGGCTACACCTTC. V gene TRBV27 combines with J gene TRBJ1-2; 7 bases match TRBD1. After removal of 7 bases from V and 7 bases from J, the junction contained 6 bases not matched to a gene. The CDR3 is made up of 12 amino acids. The germline CDR1 and CDR2 sequences are MNHEY and SMNVEV (reference sequence).

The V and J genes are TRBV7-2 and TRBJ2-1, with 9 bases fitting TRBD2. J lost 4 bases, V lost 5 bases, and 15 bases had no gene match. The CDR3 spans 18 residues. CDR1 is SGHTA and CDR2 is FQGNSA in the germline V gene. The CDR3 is CASSLRVAGAPGYNEQFF. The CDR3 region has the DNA TGTGCCAGCAGCCTGCGGGTAGCGGGAGCCCCGGGGTACAATGAGCAGTTCTTC.

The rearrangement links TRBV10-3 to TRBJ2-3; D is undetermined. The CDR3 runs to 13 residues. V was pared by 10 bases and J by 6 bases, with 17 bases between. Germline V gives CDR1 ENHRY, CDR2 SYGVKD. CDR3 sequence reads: CATNFEASDTQYF. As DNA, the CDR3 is TGTGCCACAAATTTCGAGGCTTCGGATACGCAGTATTTT.

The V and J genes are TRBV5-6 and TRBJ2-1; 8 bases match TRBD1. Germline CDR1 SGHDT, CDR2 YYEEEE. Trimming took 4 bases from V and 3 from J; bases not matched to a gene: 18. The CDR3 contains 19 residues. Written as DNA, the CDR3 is TGTGCCAGCAGCCCGGAGGCGGACAGGGTGCGTCCCGACTACAATGAGCAGTTCTTC. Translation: CASSPEADRVRPDYNEQFF.

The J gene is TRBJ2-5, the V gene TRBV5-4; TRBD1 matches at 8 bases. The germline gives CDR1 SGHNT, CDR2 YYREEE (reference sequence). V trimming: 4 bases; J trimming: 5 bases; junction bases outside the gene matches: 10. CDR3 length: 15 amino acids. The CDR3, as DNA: TGTGCCAGCAGCACCCTGACAGGGGATGGGGAGACCCAGTACTTC. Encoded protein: CASSTLTGDGETQYF.

This chain's CDR3 is CASSLALQSPGYTF. The CDR3 region has the DNA TGTGCCAGCAGCTTAGCGCTACAGTCGCCTGGCTACACCTTC. The rearrangement joins TRBV7-2 to TRBJ1-2; D unresolved. Trimming removed 0 bases at V and 7 bases at J, with 12 bases between. The CDR3 runs 14 residues. Germline loops: CDR1 SGHTA, CDR2 FQGNSA.

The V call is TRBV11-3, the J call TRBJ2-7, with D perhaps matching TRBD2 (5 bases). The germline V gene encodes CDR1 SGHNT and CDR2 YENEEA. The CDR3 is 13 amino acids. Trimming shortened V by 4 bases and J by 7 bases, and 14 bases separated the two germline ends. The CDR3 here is CASSSSYAGEQYF. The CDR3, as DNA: TGTGCCAGCAGCTCCTCGTACGCGGGTGAGCAGTACTTC. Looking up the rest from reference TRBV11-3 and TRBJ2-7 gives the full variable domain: EAGVVQSPRYKIIEKKQPVAFWCNPISGHNTLYWYLQNLGQGPELLIRYENEEAVDDSQLPKDRFSAERLKGVDSTLKIQPAELGDSAVYLCASSSSYAGEQYFGPGTRLTVT.

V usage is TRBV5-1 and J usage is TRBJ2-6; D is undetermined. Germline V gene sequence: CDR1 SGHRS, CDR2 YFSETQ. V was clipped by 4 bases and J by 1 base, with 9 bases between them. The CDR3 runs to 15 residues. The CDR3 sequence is CASSPNESGANVLTF. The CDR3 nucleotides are TGCGCCAGCAGCCCTAATGAGTCTGGGGCCAACGTCCTGACTTTC. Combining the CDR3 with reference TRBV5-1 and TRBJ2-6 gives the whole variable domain KAGVTQTPRYLIKTRGQQVTLSCSPISGHRSVSWYQQTPGQGLQFLFEYFSETQRNKGNFPGRFSGRQFSNSRSEMNVSTLELGDSALYLCASSPNESGANVLTFGAGSRLTVL.

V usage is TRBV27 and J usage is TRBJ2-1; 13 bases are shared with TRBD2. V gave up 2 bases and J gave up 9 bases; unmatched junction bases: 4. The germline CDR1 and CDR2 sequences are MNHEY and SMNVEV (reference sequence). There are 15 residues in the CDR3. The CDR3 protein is CASSLPGLAGTEQFF. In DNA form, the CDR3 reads TGTGCCAGCAGTTTACCGGGACTAGCGGGAACTGAGCAGTTCTTC.

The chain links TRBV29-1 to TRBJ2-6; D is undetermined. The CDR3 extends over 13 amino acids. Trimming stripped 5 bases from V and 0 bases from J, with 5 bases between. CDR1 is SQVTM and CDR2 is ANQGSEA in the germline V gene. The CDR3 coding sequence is TGCAGCGTTAGTAGCTCTGGGGCCAACGTCCTGACTTTC. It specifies CSVSSSGANVLTF.

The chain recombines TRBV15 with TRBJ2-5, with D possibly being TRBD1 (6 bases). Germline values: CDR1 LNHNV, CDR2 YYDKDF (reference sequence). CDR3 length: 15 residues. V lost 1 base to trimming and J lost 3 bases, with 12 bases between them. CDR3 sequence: CATSRGGAGEETQYF. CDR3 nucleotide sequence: TGTGCCACCAGCAGAGGAGGTGCAGGGGAAGAGACCCAGTACTTC.